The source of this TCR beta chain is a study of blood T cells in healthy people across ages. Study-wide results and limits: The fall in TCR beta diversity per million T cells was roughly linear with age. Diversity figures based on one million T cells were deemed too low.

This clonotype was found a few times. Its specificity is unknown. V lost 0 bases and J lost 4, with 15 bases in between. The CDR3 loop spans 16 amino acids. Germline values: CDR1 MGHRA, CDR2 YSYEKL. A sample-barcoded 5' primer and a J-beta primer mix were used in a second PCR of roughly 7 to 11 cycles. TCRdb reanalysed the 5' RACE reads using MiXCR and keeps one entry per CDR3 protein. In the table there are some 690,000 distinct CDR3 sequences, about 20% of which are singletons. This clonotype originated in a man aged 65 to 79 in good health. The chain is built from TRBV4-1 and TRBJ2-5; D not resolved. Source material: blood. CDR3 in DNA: TGCGCCAGCAGCCAAGATCGCTGGGGATTCCTAGAGACCCAGTACTTC. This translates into CASSQDRWGFLETQYF.